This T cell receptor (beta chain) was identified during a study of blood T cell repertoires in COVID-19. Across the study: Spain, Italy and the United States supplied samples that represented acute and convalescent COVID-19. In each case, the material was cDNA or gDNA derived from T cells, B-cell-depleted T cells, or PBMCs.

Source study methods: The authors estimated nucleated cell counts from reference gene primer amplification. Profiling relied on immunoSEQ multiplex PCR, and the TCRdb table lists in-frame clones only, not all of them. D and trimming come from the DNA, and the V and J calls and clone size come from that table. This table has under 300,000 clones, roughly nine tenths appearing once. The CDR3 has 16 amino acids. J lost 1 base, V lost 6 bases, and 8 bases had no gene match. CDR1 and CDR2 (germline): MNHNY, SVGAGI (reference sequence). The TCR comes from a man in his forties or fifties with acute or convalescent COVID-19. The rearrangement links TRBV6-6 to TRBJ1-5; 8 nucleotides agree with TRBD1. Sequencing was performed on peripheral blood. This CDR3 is CASSQSDRVSNQPQHF. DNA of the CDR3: TGTGCCAGCAGCCAATCGGACAGGGTGAGCAATCAGCCCCAGCATTTT.